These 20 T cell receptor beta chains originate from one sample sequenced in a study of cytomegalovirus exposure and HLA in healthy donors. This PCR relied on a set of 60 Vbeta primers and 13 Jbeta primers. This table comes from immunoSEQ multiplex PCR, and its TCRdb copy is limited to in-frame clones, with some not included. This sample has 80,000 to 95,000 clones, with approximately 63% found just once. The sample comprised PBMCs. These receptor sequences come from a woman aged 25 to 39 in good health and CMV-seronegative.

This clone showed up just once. Written as DNA, the CDR3 is TGTGCCAGCAGTACACAGGGTTCGGGAAACACCATATATTTT. Translating gives CASSTQGSGNTIYF. V usage is TRBV6-5 and J usage is TRBJ1-3; tentative D call: TRBD1 (6 bases). This CDR3 is built from 14 residues. Trimming stripped 5 bases from V and 4 bases from J, with 12 bases between. Germline V gives CDR1 MNHEY, CDR2 SVGAGI.

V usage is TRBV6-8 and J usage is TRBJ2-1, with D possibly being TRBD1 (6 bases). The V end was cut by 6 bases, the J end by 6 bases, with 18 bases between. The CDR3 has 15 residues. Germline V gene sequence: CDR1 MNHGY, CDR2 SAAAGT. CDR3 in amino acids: CASSQGHSTANEQFF. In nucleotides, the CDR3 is TGTGCCAGCAGCCAGGGGCACTCAACCGCCAATGAGCAGTTCTTC.

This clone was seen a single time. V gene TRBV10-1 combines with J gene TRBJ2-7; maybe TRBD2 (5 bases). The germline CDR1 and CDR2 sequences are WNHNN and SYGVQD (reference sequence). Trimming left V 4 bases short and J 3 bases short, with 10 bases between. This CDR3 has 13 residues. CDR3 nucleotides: TGCGCCAGCAGTGTTTACGAGGGCTACGAGCAGTACTTC. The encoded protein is CASSVYEGYEQYF.

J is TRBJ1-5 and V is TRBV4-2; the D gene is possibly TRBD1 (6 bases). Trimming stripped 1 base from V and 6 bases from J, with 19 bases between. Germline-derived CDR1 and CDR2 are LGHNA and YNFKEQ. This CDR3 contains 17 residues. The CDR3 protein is CASSQGQGSGASQPQHF. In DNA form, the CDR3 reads TGTGCCAGCAGCCAAGGTCAGGGGTCAGGGGCGAGTCAGCCCCAGCATTTT.

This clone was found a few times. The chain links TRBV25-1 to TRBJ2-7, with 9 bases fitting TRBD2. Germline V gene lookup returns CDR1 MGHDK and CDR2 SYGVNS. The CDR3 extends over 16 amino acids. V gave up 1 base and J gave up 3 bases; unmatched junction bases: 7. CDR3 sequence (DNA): TGTGCCAGCAGTGAATCAGGTAGCGGGGGCCTCTACGAGCAGTACTTC. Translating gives CASSESGSGGLYEQYF.

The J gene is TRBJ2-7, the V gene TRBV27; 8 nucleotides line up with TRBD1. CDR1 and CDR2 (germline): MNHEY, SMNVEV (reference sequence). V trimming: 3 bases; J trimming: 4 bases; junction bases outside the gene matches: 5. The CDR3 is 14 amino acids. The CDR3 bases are TGTGCCAGCAGTTTTCAGGGGGCGACGTACGAGCAGTACTTC. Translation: CASSFQGATYEQYF.

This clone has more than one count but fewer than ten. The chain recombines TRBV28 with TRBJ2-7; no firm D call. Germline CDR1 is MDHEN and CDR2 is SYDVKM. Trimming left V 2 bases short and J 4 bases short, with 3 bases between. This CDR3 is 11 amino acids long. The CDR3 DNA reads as TGTGCCAGCAGTTTACGGTACGAGCAGTACTTC. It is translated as CASSLRYEQYF.

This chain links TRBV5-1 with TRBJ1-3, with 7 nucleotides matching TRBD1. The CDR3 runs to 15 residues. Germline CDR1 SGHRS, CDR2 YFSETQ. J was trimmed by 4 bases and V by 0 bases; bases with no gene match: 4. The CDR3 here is CASSLEGASGNTIYF. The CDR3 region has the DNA TGCGCCAGCAGCTTGGAGGGGGCGTCCGGAAACACCATATATTTT.

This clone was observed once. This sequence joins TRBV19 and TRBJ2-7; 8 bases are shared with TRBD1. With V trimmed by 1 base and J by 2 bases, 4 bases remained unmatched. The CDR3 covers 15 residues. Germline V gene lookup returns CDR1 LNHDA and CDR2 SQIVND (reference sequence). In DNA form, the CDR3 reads TGTGCCAGTAGTATAGGGGACAGGAATACCTACGAGCAGTACTTC. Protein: CASSIGDRNTYEQYF.

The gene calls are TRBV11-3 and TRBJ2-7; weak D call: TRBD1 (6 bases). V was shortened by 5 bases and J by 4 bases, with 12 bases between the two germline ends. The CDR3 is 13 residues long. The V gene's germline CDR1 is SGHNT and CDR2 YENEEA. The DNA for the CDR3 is TGTGCCAGCAGCCATGGGGGACATTACGAGCAGTACTTC. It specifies CASSHGGHYEQYF.

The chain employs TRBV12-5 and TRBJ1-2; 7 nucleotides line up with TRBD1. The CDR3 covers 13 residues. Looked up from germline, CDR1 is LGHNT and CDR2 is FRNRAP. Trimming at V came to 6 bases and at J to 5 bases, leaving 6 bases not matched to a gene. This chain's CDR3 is CASGLQGTYGYTF. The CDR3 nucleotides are TGTGCTAGTGGACTACAGGGGACTTATGGCTACACCTTC.

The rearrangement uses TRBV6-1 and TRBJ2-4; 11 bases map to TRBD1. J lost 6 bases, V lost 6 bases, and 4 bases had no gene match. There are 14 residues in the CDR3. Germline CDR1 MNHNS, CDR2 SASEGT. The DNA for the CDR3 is TGTGCCAGCAGGACCGGGACAGGGGGAAACATTCAGTACTTC. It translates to CASRTGTGGNIQYF.

The CDR3 DNA reads TGTGCCACGACCTTATATAGCTTCGGGGAGATGAATGAGCAGTTCTTC. It is translated as CATTLYSFGEMNEQFF. This chain joins TRBV2 and TRBJ2-1; the D gene is possibly TRBD2 (5 bases). The germline V gene has CDR1 SNHLY and CDR2 FYNNEI. V dropped 10 bases and J dropped 7 bases, with 26 bases sitting between them. CDR3 length: 16 residues.

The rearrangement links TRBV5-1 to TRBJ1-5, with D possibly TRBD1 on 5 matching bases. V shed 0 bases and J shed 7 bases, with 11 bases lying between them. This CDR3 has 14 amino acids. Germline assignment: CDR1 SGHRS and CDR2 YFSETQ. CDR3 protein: CASSLEGTNQPQHF. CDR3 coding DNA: TGCGCCAGCAGCTTGGAGGGGACTAACCAGCCCCAGCATTTT.

CDR3 loop: CASSVGGYGYTF. The CDR3 DNA follows: TGTGCCAGCAGCGTGGGGGGTTATGGCTACACCTTC. The gene calls are TRBV9 and TRBJ1-2; the D gene is possibly TRBD1 (5 bases). Per the germline V gene, CDR1 is SGDLS and CDR2 is YYNGEE. The CDR3 sequence is 12 residues long. V lost 2 bases and J lost 5, with 7 bases in between.

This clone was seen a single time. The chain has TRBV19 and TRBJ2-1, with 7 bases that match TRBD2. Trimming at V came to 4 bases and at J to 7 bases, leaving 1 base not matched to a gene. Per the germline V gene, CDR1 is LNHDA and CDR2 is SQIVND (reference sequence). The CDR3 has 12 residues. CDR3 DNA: TGTGCCAGTAGTACAGCGGGAAATGAGCAGTTCTTC. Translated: CASSTAGNEQFF.

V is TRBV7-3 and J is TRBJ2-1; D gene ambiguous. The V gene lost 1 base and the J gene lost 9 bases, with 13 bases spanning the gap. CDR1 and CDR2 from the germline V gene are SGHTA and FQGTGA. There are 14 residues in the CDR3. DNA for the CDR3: TGTGCCAGCAGCTTAAGCGTCTCTCCCGGTGAGCAGTTCTTC. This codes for CASSLSVSPGEQFF. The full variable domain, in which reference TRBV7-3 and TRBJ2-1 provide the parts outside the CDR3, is GAGVSQTPSNKVTEKGKYVELRCDPISGHTALYWYRQSLGQGPEFLIYFQGTGAADDSGLPNDRFFAVRPEGSVSTLKIQRTERGDSAVYLCASSLSVSPGEQFFGPGTRLTVL.

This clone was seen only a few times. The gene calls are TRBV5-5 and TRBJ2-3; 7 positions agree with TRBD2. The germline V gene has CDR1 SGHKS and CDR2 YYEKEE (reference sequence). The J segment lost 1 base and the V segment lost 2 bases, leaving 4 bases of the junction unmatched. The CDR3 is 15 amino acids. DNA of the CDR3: TGTGCCAGCAGCTTAGGACTAGTAGGCACAGATACGCAGTATTTT. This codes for CASSLGLVGTDTQYF.

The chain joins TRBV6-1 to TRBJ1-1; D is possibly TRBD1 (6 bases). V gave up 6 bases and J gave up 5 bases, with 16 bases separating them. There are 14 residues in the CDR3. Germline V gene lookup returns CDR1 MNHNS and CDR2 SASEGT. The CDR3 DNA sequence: TGTGCCAGCAGAACCCCAGGGGAATATACTGAAGCTTTCTTT. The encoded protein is CASRTPGEYTEAFF.

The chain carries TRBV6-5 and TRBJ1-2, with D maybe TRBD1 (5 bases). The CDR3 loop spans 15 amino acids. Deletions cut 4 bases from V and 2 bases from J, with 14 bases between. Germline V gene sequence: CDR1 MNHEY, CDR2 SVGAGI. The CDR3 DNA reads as TGTGCCAGCAGTTCAACTCTCGACAGAAACTATGGCTACACCTTC. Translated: CASSSTLDRNYGYTF.